The 17 T cell receptor beta chains presented below share a single source sample, sequenced in a study of cytomegalovirus exposure and HLA in healthy donors. Both 60 Vbeta primers and 13 Jbeta primers went into the PCR. The repertoire was sequenced with immunoSEQ multiplex PCR; TCRdb's copy has only in-frame clones and lacks some. Among over 200,000 clones listed, 80% to 90% were seen once. Sequencing was performed on PBMCs. The receptor set was obtained from a woman aged 18-29 years in good health and CMV-seronegative.

This chain uses TRBV7-9 with TRBJ1-3; no definite D call. Germline CDR1 SEHNR, CDR2 FQNEAQ (reference sequence). V lost 1 base and J lost 2, with 9 bases in between. CDR3 length: 15 amino acids. The CDR3, as DNA: TGTGCCAGCAGCTTAGGCCTAGCGACTGGAAACACCATATATTTT. This codes for CASSLGLATGNTIYF.

The chain employs TRBV18 and TRBJ1-2, with TRBD1 matching over 9 bases. V shed 8 bases and J 6 bases; nucleotides not matched to a gene: 13. The CDR3 has 15 amino acids. CDR1 is KGHSH and CDR2 is LQKENI in the germline V gene. CDR3 bases: TGTGCCAGCACACAATCCGGGACAGGGCTCCATGGCTACACCTTC. Protein product: CASTQSGTGLHGYTF.

The chain employs TRBV5-4 and TRBJ1-2, with 7 nucleotides matching TRBD1. This CDR3 has 13 amino acids. V dropped 0 bases and J dropped 7; count of bases not matched to a gene: 3. From germline, CDR1 is SGHNT and CDR2 YYREEE (reference sequence). For the CDR3, the DNA is TGTGCCAGCAGCTTGGCAGGGGGTAGTGGCTACACCTTC. Encoded protein: CASSLAGGSGYTF. Based on the CDR3 plus reference TRBV5-4 and TRBJ1-2, the full variable domain is ETGVTQSPTHLIKTRGQQVTLRCSSQSGHNTVSWYQQALGQGPQFIFQYYREEENGRGNFPPRFSGLQFPNYSSELNVNALELDDSALYLCASSLAGGSGYTFGSGTRLTVV.

The sample holds one count of this clone. The chain carries TRBV10-2 and TRBJ1-2; D perhaps matches TRBD1 (5 bases). Germline values: CDR1 WSHSY, CDR2 SAAADI. The CDR3 has 12 amino acids. V dropped 3 bases and J dropped 3 bases, with 5 bases sitting between them. The DNA of the CDR3 is TGCGCCAGCAGTGACAGGGACTATGGCTACACCTTC. This encodes CASSDRDYGYTF.

This rearrangement joins TRBV6-5 to TRBJ2-7; a possible D gene is TRBD2 (6 bases). The CDR3 covers 13 residues. V gave up 2 bases and J gave up 1 base, with 6 bases separating them. Per the germline V gene, CDR1 is MNHEY and CDR2 is SVGAGI. CDR3 DNA: TGTGCCAGCAGTTACGGGACTTCCTACGAGCAGTACTTC. Amino acids: CASSYGTSYEQYF.

About this clone itself: The junction departs from the called germline gene at one end, perhaps through a read error. The CDR3 sequence: CVSSQEMLRYEQYF. The CDR3 nucleotides read TGTGTCAGCAGCCAAGAAATGCTCAGGTACGAGCAGTACTTC. The chain is built from TRBV4-2 and TRBJ2-7; D gene unclear. CDR1 LGHNA and CDR2 YNFKEQ come from the germline V gene. The CDR3 has 14 residues.

The chain joins TRBV27 to TRBJ2-2, with 7 bases matching TRBD1. V dropped 5 bases and J dropped 6; count of bases not matched to a gene: 3. The CDR3 contains 13 residues. Germline CDR1 reads MNHEY; CDR2 reads SMNVEV (reference sequence). The CDR3: CASSPQGAGELFF. CDR3 bases: TGTGCCAGCAGTCCTCAGGGGGCCGGGGAGCTGTTTTTT.

This chain uses TRBV9 with TRBJ1-2; 10 bases are shared with TRBD1. CDR3 length: 17 amino acids. Germline values: CDR1 SGDLS, CDR2 YYNGEE. V lost 4 bases and J lost 0; bases outside the gene matches: 9. This CDR3 is CASSPKGTGEANYGYTF. The CDR3 DNA reads TGTGCCAGCAGCCCCAAAGGGACAGGGGAAGCTAACTATGGCTACACCTTC.

This chain connects TRBV19 to TRBJ2-3; no reliable D call. V was clipped by 5 bases and J by 2 bases, with 8 bases between them. Looked up from germline, CDR1 is LNHDA and CDR2 is SQIVND (reference sequence). CDR3 size: 13 residues. The CDR3 nucleotides are TGTGCCAGTAGTGTCCAGAACACAGATACGCAGTATTTT. This encodes CASSVQNTDTQYF.

The chain uses TRBV6-5 and TRBJ2-7; D uncertain. This CDR3 spans 12 amino acids. Germline V gene sequence: CDR1 MNHEY, CDR2 SVGAGI. Trimming left V 4 bases short and J 3 bases short, with 7 bases between. This CDR3 is CASSSTHYEQYF. The CDR3 DNA follows: TGTGCCAGCAGTTCCACTCACTACGAGCAGTACTTC.

V and J are TRBV7-6 and TRBJ2-7, with D unresolved. Germline lookup yields CDR1 SGHVS and CDR2 FNYEAQ. Deletions cut 5 bases from V and 7 bases from J, with 15 bases between. There are 13 residues in the CDR3. The CDR3 DNA is TGTGCCAGCAGCCCCGCGTCTTACGGGGAGCAGTACTTC. Residues: CASSPASYGEQYF.

The gene calls are TRBV4-3 and TRBJ1-4; D remains unclear. Trimming took 1 base from V and 6 from J, leaving 12 bases between them. CDR3 size: 15 residues. The V gene's germline CDR1 is LGHNA and CDR2 YSLEER. The CDR3 nucleotides read TGCGCCAGCAGCCAAGGTCGAGACATCTATGAAAAACTGTTTTTT. Protein: CASSQGRDIYEKLFF.

The chain uses TRBV5-4 and TRBJ1-2; 10 positions agree with TRBD1. CDR1 is SGHNT, CDR2 YYREEE, per germline (reference sequence). V lost 4 bases and J lost 1; bases outside the gene matches: 1. This CDR3 region has 14 residues. In DNA, the CDR3 is TGTGCCAGCAGCCGGGACAGGGGTAACTATGGCTACACCTTC. Translation gives CASSRDRGNYGYTF.

V gene TRBV29-1 combines with J gene TRBJ1-1, with D unresolved. CDR1 and CDR2 from the germline V gene are SQVTM and ANQGSEA. This CDR3 spans 12 amino acids. Trimming pared 3 bases from V and 1 base from J, leaving 6 bases between. Here the CDR3 reads CSVDKSNTEAFF. The DNA for the CDR3 is TGCAGCGTTGACAAATCGAACACTGAAGCTTTCTTT.

The rearrangement joins TRBV27 to TRBJ2-6; no clear D gene. Germline lookup yields CDR1 MNHEY and CDR2 SMNVEV (reference sequence). The CDR3 totals 14 residues. With 6 bases removed from V and 2 bases from J, the gap between germline ends came to 8 bases. CDR3: CASSLLPGANVLTF. The CDR3 DNA is TGTGCCAGCAGCCTCCTACCTGGGGCCAACGTCCTGACTTTC. Using reference TRBV27 and TRBJ2-6 for the parts outside the CDR3, the full variable domain is EAQVTQNPRYLITVTGKKLTVTCSQNMNHEYMSWYRQDPGLGLRQIYYSMNVEVTDKGDVPEGYKVSRKEKRNFPLILESPSPNQTSLYFCASSLLPGANVLTFGAGSRLTVL.

V is TRBV7-8 and J is TRBJ2-7; TRBD2 agrees at 11 bases. This CDR3 contains 18 residues. Germline V gene sequence: CDR1 SGHVS, CDR2 FQNEAQ. The V gene end was trimmed by 4 bases and the J gene end by 1 base; junction bases not matched to a gene: 12. In nucleotides, the CDR3 is TGTGCCAGCAGCTCCCGTCTAGCGGGAGGTGACGTGTCCTACGAGCAGTACTTC. This sequence encodes CASSSRLAGGDVSYEQYF.

In its sample, this clone was seen a few times. The J gene is TRBJ1-5, the V gene TRBV6-6, with 8 bases lining up with TRBD1. V shed 0 bases and J 7 bases; nucleotides not matched to a gene: 5. The CDR3 sequence is 15 residues long. CDR1 is MNHNY and CDR2 is SVGAGI in the germline V gene (reference sequence). Written as DNA, the CDR3 is TGTGCCAGCAGTTACTCCGGACAGGGTGCGCAGCCCCAGCATTTT. It yields the protein CASSYSGQGAQPQHF.